This note documents a single T cell receptor beta chain sequence. The sample belongs to a study of OX40 agonist ivuxolimab in advanced cancers. As for the study in general: All patients had ivuxolimab intravenously every 2 weeks at 0.01 to 10 mg/kg.

Profiling relied on immunoSEQ multiplex PCR, and the TCRdb table lists in-frame clones only, not all of them. This sample has some 60,000 clones, with about four fifths found just once. The CDR3 has 15 amino acids. V was clipped by 4 bases and J by 1 base, with 14 bases between them. Germline CDR1 MNHEY, CDR2 SVGAGI. The chain couples TRBV6-5 to TRBJ2-7, with a tentative D call TRBD2 (5 bases). The receptor comes from an adult with an advanced solid tumor such as melanoma, head and neck, liver or kidney cancer. The source was CD4+ or CD8+ T cells sorted from blood, collected in a trial of the OX40 agonist ivuxolimab. The DNA for the CDR3 is TGTGCCAGCAGTTTCCGCGGGCAGACTTCCTACGAGCAGTACTTC. Its protein is CASSFRGQTSYEQYF.